These 26 T cell receptor beta chains were all obtained from the same sample, sequenced in a study. Using its own MiXCR run on the RT-PCR reads, TCRdb lists one record per CDR3 protein. The sample contains hundreds of thousands of distinct CDR3 sequences, 14% of which appear only once. Sequenced material: memory CD4+ T cells from blood. All receptors come from a female donor in good health, serving as a healthy control.

This clonotype showed up many times. The chain couples TRBV7-9 to TRBJ2-3; D call uncertain. V lost 2 bases to trimming and J lost 4 bases, with 7 bases between them. CDR1 is SEHNR and CDR2 is FQNEAQ in the germline V gene (reference sequence). The CDR3 totals 13 residues. The CDR3 spells CASSLFGADTQYF. CDR3 in DNA: TGTGCCAGCAGCTTATTCGGCGCAGATACGCAGTATTTT.

This clonotype showed up just a few times. J is TRBJ1-2 and V is TRBV24-1, with D possibly TRBD1 on 5 matching bases. CDR1 and CDR2 from the germline V gene are KGHDR and SFDVKD. The CDR3 is 14 residues long. Trimming removed 3 bases at V and 4 bases at J, with 11 bases between. The chain's CDR3 is CATSDPGPSYGYTF. The CDR3 DNA reads TGTGCCACCAGTGATCCGGGACCGAGCTATGGCTACACCTTC.

This clonotype came up many times. This chain links TRBV10-3 with TRBJ1-2; D not resolved. This CDR3 spans 14 amino acids. Germline assignment: CDR1 ENHRY and CDR2 SYGVKD. V lost 6 bases and J lost 3, with 14 bases in between. CDR3 residues: CAISSGGQYYGYTF. For the CDR3, the DNA is TGTGCCATCAGCTCGGGAGGGCAGTACTATGGCTACACCTTC.

V and J are TRBV28 and TRBJ1-1, with 7 bases matching TRBD1. This CDR3 is built from 15 residues. Germline V gives CDR1 MDHEN, CDR2 SYDVKM. V lost 5 bases and J lost 1; bases outside the gene matches: 7. CDR3 residues: CASSGAGGRNTEAFF. Written as DNA, the CDR3 is TGTGCCAGCAGTGGGGCAGGGGGTAGGAACACTGAAGCTTTCTTT. Filled out from reference TRBV28 and TRBJ1-1, the complete variable domain reads DVKVTQSSRYLVKRTGEKVFLECVQDMDHENMFWYRQDPGLGLRLIYFSYDVKMKEKGDIPEGYSVSREKKERFSLILESASTNQTSMYLCASSGAGGRNTEAFFGQGTRLTVV.

This clonotype was found many times. The chain employs TRBV5-1 and TRBJ2-3, with D tentatively TRBD1 (6 bases). Trimming took 1 base from V and 4 from J, leaving 13 bases between them. The CDR3 has 15 residues. Per germline, CDR1 SGHRS and CDR2 YFSETQ. Written as DNA, the CDR3 is TGCGCCAGCAGCTTGTTACAGGGCGAGGCAGATACGCAGTATTTT. It is translated as CASSLLQGEADTQYF.

This clonotype has more than one count but fewer than ten. V and J are TRBV7-3 and TRBJ2-5; 7 nucleotides align to TRBD2. CDR3 length equals 14 residues. V dropped 3 bases and J dropped 4; count of bases not matched to a gene: 5. Looked up from germline, CDR1 is SGHTA and CDR2 is FQGTGA. This chain's CDR3 is CASSFGGGLETQYF. CDR3 sequence (DNA): TGTGCCAGCAGCTTTGGGGGGGGATTAGAGACCCAGTACTTC.

The V call is TRBV20-1, the J call TRBJ2-1; 7 bases match TRBD2. After removal of 5 bases from V and 0 bases from J, the junction contained 13 bases not matched to a gene. Per the germline V gene, CDR1 is DFQATT and CDR2 is SNEGSKA (reference sequence). The CDR3 is 17 amino acids. Written as DNA, the CDR3 is TGCAGTGCTCCCTATCTAACTAGCGCAAGCTCCTACAATGAGCAGTTCTTC. Translated: CSAPYLTSASSYNEQFF.

V and J are TRBV6-1 and TRBJ2-3; D not certain. This CDR3 contains 15 residues. The germline V and J ends were trimmed by 5 bases and 0 bases, with 12 bases remaining between them. CDR1 MNHNS and CDR2 SASEGT come from the germline V gene. In DNA, the CDR3 is TGTGCCAGCAGTCCCCCCAGGCTTAGCACAGATACGCAGTATTTT. Amino acids: CASSPPRLSTDTQYF.

This clonotype has only one observation. A much larger clone differs from this one at a single base, so this may be a read error. The V and J genes are TRBV5-1 and TRBJ2-1; 7 nucleotides align to TRBD2. The V gene's germline CDR1 is SGHRS and CDR2 YFSETQ. Losses at the gene ends were 4 bases for V and 5 bases for J; bases not matched to a gene: 18. This CDR3 is 18 amino acids long. This CDR3 is CASSQWEASSGYHNEQFF. The CDR3 bases are TGCGCCAGCAGCCAATGGGAAGCGAGTAGCGGGTACCACAATGAGCAGTTCTTC.

This clonotype was seen a handful of times. The rearrangement uses TRBV7-2 and TRBJ1-2; no clear D gene. This CDR3 comprises 14 residues. Looked up from germline, CDR1 is SGHTA and CDR2 is FQGNSA. V lost 5 bases and J lost 0, with 10 bases in between. CDR3 sequence: CASSDYTANYGYTF. CDR3 coding DNA: TGTGCCAGCAGCGACTACACGGCTAACTATGGCTACACCTTC.

The genes are TRBV6-5 and TRBJ2-1; 10 nucleotides agree with TRBD2. Germline V gene data show CDR1 as MNHEY and CDR2 as SVGAGI. The V segment lost 2 bases and the J segment 10 bases; nucleotides outside the gene matches: 8. The CDR3 runs to 15 residues. In nucleotides, the CDR3 is TGTGCCAGCAGTTACCGAACTAGCGGGATTGGAGAGCAGTTCTTC. This sequence encodes CASSYRTSGIGEQFF.

The sample holds a few counts of this clonotype. The gene calls are TRBV10-3 and TRBJ1-1, with D possibly matching TRBD1 (5 bases). Germline V gene data show CDR1 as ENHRY and CDR2 as SYGVKD. V dropped 11 bases and J dropped 0 bases, with 13 bases sitting between them. This CDR3 spans 13 amino acids. The CDR3 spells CAVTGTMNTEAFF. CDR3 in DNA: TGTGCCGTAACCGGGACTATGAACACTGAAGCTTTCTTT.

In its sample, this clonotype was seen a few times. This chain joins TRBV7-2 and TRBJ1-1; 7 bases line up with TRBD1. The V segment lost 5 bases and the J segment 9 bases; nucleotides outside the gene matches: 6. This CDR3 has 12 amino acids. Germline-derived CDR1 and CDR2 are SGHTA and FQGNSA. The CDR3 reads CASSRDSGQAFF. In DNA, the CDR3 is TGTGCCAGCAGCCGGGACAGTGGGCAAGCTTTCTTT. The full variable domain, completed using reference TRBV7-2 and TRBJ1-1, is GAGVSQSPSNKVTEKGKDVELRCDPISGHTALYWYRQSLGQGLEFLIYFQGNSAPDKSGLPSDRFSAERTGGSVSTLTIQRTQQEDSAVYLCASSRDSGQAFFGQGTRLTVV.

This clonotype was counted only a few times. This chain joins TRBV20-1 and TRBJ1-2; D is possibly TRBD1 (6 bases). V was cut by 3 bases and J by 8 bases, with 19 bases left in between. The CDR3 length is 14 residues. The germline V gene has CDR1 DFQATT and CDR2 SNEGSKA (reference sequence). The CDR3: CSASPTGADGGYTF. CDR3 in DNA: TGCAGTGCTAGCCCTACGGGGGCCGACGGCGGCTACACCTTC.

This clonotype was seen many times. V and J are TRBV5-1 and TRBJ2-5; D remains ambiguous. Trimming took 1 base from V and 5 from J, leaving 9 bases between them. Germline V lookup: CDR1 SGHRS, CDR2 YFSETQ. The CDR3 has 13 amino acids. CDR3 region: CASSLQLRETQYF. The CDR3 DNA sequence: TGCGCCAGCAGCTTGCAATTACGGGAGACCCAGTACTTC. Full variable domain (remainder filled in from reference TRBV5-1 and TRBJ2-5): KAGVTQTPRYLIKTRGQQVTLSCSPISGHRSVSWYQQTPGQGLQFLFEYFSETQRNKGNFPGRFSGRQFSNSRSEMNVSTLELGDSALYLCASSLQLRETQYFGPGTRLLVL.

The chain recombines TRBV4-2 with TRBJ2-3; no definite D call. The CDR3 sequence is 13 residues long. CDR1 and CDR2 (germline): LGHNA, YNFKEQ. Between the trimmed V and J ends, which lost 2 bases and 0 bases, there was a span of 3 bases. CDR3 protein: CASSQPSTDTQYF. In nucleotides, the CDR3 is TGTGCCAGCAGCCAACCAAGCACAGATACGCAGTATTTT.

This clonotype has a handful of counts. The chain carries TRBV6-2 or TRBV6-3 and TRBJ2-5, with D hard to call. This CDR3 region has 12 residues. The V end was cut by 7 bases, the J end by 5 bases, with 11 bases between. Germline CDR1 and CDR2: MNHEY and SVGEGT. CDR3 protein: CASTLLGETQYF. CDR3 nucleotides: TGTGCCAGCACTCTTTTGGGGGAGACCCAGTACTTC.

This clonotype was seen a few times. The CDR3 DNA reads as TGTGCCAGCAGCTTACGAACGGGACAGGGGAACAATCAGCCCCAGCATTTT. Amino acids: CASSLRTGQGNNQPQHF. The chain links TRBV7-2 to TRBJ1-5; TRBD1 matches at 10 bases. This CDR3 region has 17 residues. With V trimmed by 2 bases and J by 3 bases, 7 bases remained unmatched. CDR1 and CDR2 (germline): SGHTA, FQGNSA. The complete variable domain, with remaining parts taken from reference TRBV7-2 and TRBJ1-5, reads GAGVSQSPSNKVTEKGKDVELRCDPISGHTALYWYRQSLGQGLEFLIYFQGNSAPDKSGLPSDRFSAERTGGSVSTLTIQRTQQEDSAVYLCASSLRTGQGNNQPQHFGDGTRLSIL.

The V call is TRBV14, the J call TRBJ2-5, with 9 bases that match TRBD1. The V and J ends lost 5 bases and 4 bases, in that order; junction bases with no gene match: 5. Germline V lookup: CDR1 SGHDN, CDR2 FVKESK. CDR3 length: 14 amino acids. CDR3 protein: CASSAWTGAETQYF. The CDR3 DNA reads as TGTGCCAGCAGCGCGTGGACAGGGGCAGAGACCCAGTACTTC.

This clonotype showed up many times. V usage is TRBV30 and J usage is TRBJ2-3; D is unclear. The ends were cut back, 3 bases at V and 1 base at J, with 8 bases in the middle. There are 13 residues in the CDR3. Germline V gene data show CDR1 as GTSNPN and CDR2 as SVGIG (reference sequence). CDR3 bases: TGTGCCTGGAGCCTTGGGGGCACAGATACGCAGTATTTT. Translating it yields CAWSLGGTDTQYF.

The J gene is TRBJ2-3, the V gene TRBV4-1; 7 bases fit TRBD2. The V and J ends lost 0 bases and 3 bases, in that order; junction bases with no gene match: 6. Germline V gene lookup returns CDR1 MGHRA and CDR2 YSYEKL. This CDR3 has 16 residues. The CDR3 DNA is TGCGCCAGCAGCCAAGAAGCAGCGGGGAGGACAGATACGCAGTATTTT. It encodes CASSQEAAGRTDTQYF.

This clonotype has a count of ten or more. This chain joins TRBV10-3 and TRBJ2-3; D possibly corresponds to TRBD1 (7 bases). CDR3 length: 14 amino acids. Trimming removed 5 bases from V and 8 bases from J, with 17 bases in between. Germline CDR1 and CDR2: ENHRY and SYGVKD. CDR3 sequence reads: CAISIESQGGTQYF. The CDR3 nucleotides read TGTGCCATCAGTATCGAATCCCAGGGGGGTACGCAGTATTTT.

In its sample, this clonotype was seen a few times. The CDR3 loop is CSARDRITNYGYTF. The CDR3 DNA reads as TGCAGTGCCCGGGACAGGATAACTAACTATGGCTACACCTTC. V and J are TRBV20-1 and TRBJ1-2; 8 bases fit TRBD1. The V segment lost 6 bases and the J segment 0 bases; nucleotides outside the gene matches: 6. The CDR3 covers 14 residues. Germline assignment: CDR1 DFQATT and CDR2 SNEGSKA (reference sequence).

There are a few counts of this clonotype. The chain joins TRBV7-2 to TRBJ2-1; a possible D gene is TRBD1 (6 bases). The CDR3 is made up of 15 amino acids. The V end was cut by 1 base, the J end by 7 bases, with 14 bases between. Germline-derived CDR1 and CDR2 are SGHTA and FQGNSA. For the CDR3, the DNA is TGTGCCAGCAGCTTAGGAACAGGGCTAGGGAATGAGCAGTTCTTC. It translates to CASSLGTGLGNEQFF.

In its sample, this clonotype was seen a few times. The chain recombines TRBV19 with TRBJ2-5; no reliable D call. Trimming shortened V by 3 bases and J by 8 bases, and 16 bases separated the two germline ends. CDR3 size: 14 residues. Germline lookup yields CDR1 LNHDA and CDR2 SQIVND (reference sequence). CDR3 region: CASSIRDSGETQYF. CDR3 nucleotide sequence: TGTGCCAGTAGTATCCGAGATTCTGGGGAAACCCAGTACTTC.

The chain recombines TRBV5-1 with TRBJ1-1, with a tentative D call TRBD1 (5 bases). CDR1 SGHRS and CDR2 YFSETQ come from the germline V gene. The CDR3 has 15 amino acids. Trimming took off 4 bases at V and 3 bases at J, with 16 bases between the two ends. The CDR3 nucleotides are TGCGCCAGCAGCCTGGGGCAGGTCGAGGACACTGAAGCTTTCTTT. Protein: CASSLGQVEDTEAFF.